This TCR beta chain was sequenced during a study of T cell responses to AZD1222 COVID-19 vaccine. Broader study findings: Baseline antibody screening turned up just a handful of seropositive AZD1222 recipients. White British donors predominated, females outnumbered males, and clonal diversity was possibly underestimated. Compared with day 0, the breadth and depth of the Spike-specific TCR repertoire rose significantly after two doses of AZD1222. A reported finding is that nearly half of spike-specific TCRs target unmutated variant regions.

There are 15 residues in the CDR3. V was shortened by 0 bases and J by 1 base, with 11 bases between the two germline ends. Germline values: CDR1 SGDLS, CDR2 YYNGEE. Regarding this clone: What it binds is unknown.

The table came from immunoSEQ multiplex PCR; TCRdb's copy has only in-frame clones and leaves some out. The table includes 130,000 to 150,000 clones, just over 90% detected once. This TCR was sampled from an adult in good health. The chain employs TRBV9 and TRBJ2-7; maybe TRBD1 (6 bases). The specimen was peripheral blood, collected on day 0 of MenACWY control vaccination. The CDR3 protein is CASSVAEGQSYEQYF. The CDR3 DNA is TGTGCCAGCAGCGTAGCTGAAGGACAGTCCTACGAGCAGTACTTC.